This T cell receptor beta chain was obtained from a study of blood T cells in healthy people across ages. Germline V gene sequence: CDR1 SGHTA, CDR2 FQGNSA. Trimming at V came to 1 base and at J to 6 bases, leaving 6 bases not matched to a gene. CDR3 length: 16 residues. A second about 7 to 11 cycle PCR used barcoded and J-beta primers. From the 5' RACE reads, TCRdb called clonotypes with MiXCR, one entry per CDR3 protein. The table lists roughly 800,000 distinct CDR3 sequences, roughly 64% of them singletons. This receptor was identified in a man aged 25 to 45 in good health. Sequencing used blood. The chain uses TRBV7-2 and TRBJ1-4, with 9 bases matching TRBD1. The DNA for the CDR3 is TGTGCCAGCAGCTTAGGGGACAGGGTGTGGGATGAAAAACTGTTTTTT. Translated: CASSLGDRVWDEKLFF. Filled out from reference TRBV7-2 and TRBJ1-4, the complete variable domain reads GAGVSQSPSNKVTEKGKDVELRCDPISGHTALYWYRQSLGQGLEFLIYFQGNSAPDKSGLPSDRFSAERTGGSVSTLTIQRTQQEDSAVYLCASSLGDRVWDEKLFFGSGTQLSVL.